This is a list of T cell receptor beta chains from one sample in a study of memory CD4+ T cells and cytomegalovirus serostatus. TCRdb's table, derived via immunoSEQ multiplex PCR, lists solely in-frame clones and lacks some. The sample has tens of thousands of clones, under 85% seen once; the top ten hold around 0.63%. Source material: memory CD4+ T cells from blood. These receptors were obtained from an adult in good health and CMV-seronegative. The CDR3 runs from the conserved cysteine through the conserved F or W.

j_call v_call cdr3_aa
TRBJ2-7 TRBV19 CASSRRTGTYEQYF
TRBJ1-1 TRBV20-1 CSARDQKWAFF
TRBJ2-5 TRBV7-2 CASGRRGDEETQYF
TRBJ2-2 TRBV4-1 CASSPPGQGRAGELFF
TRBJ2-2 TRBV19 CASGGTSGVLSTGELFF
TRBJ1-5 TRBV5-1 CASSSGHSNQPQHF
TRBJ1-1 TRBV6-4 CASTSSPGNTEAFF
TRBJ2-2 TRBV5-1 CASSHVLQGGTGELFF
TRBJ1-1 TRBV4-1 CASRGQLKNTEAFF
TRBJ2-3 TRBV4-3 CASSLGLAGGTDTQYF
TRBJ2-1 TRBV4-1 CASSLGLAGAPSYNEQFF
TRBJ2-5 TRBV4-3 CASSRGTGGAETQYF
TRBJ2-1 TRBV7-6 CASSSTRLPSGVNEQFF
TRBJ1-1 TRBV15 CATSSKVTNTEAFF
TRBJ2-4 TRBV29-1 CSSRGGGIQYF
TRBJ2-1 TRBV6-6 CASRDGYNEQFF
TRBJ1-4 TRBV19 CASSLTGQDNEKLFF
TRBJ2-3 TRBV27 CASSSRGATSTDTQYF
TRBJ1-5 TRBV5-6 CASSGQGARNQPQHF
TRBJ1-2 TRBV2 CASTRIQTNYGYTF
TRBJ1-1 TRBV18 CASSTQTSGTEAFF
TRBJ2-7 TRBV30 CAWSLYNTGGWGEQYF
TRBJ2-7 TRBV5-1 CASSWAGPYEQYF
TRBJ1-1 TRBV29-1 CSATRGPEAFF
TRBJ2-7 TRBV18 CASSPVNSYEQYF
TRBJ2-3 TRBV10-1 CASTRDALNPDTQYF
TRBJ1-6 TRBV19 CASNTNRGSFGSPLHF
TRBJ2-3 TRBV7-2 CASSLKGITDTQYF
TRBJ1-1 TRBV6-4 CASSYREMNTEAFF
TRBJ2-7 TRBV27 CASGPGPELYEQYF
TRBJ1-6 TRBV28 CASSRVYSPLHF
TRBJ2-1 TRBV5-1 CASSLDSLQDEQFF
TRBJ2-3 TRBV5-1 CASSFSGGSTDTQYF
TRBJ1-1 TRBV11-2 CASSPPEGGFFEAFF
TRBJ2-2 TRBV18 CASSPQNTGELFF
TRBJ1-5 TRBV19 CASSAEQGGNQPQHF
TRBJ2-7 TRBV13 CASSLQGRLLYEQYF
TRBJ1-5 TRBV7-2 CASSLKGTANQPQHF
TRBJ1-5 TRBV15 CATSSALGSNQPQHF
TRBJ1-6 TRBV7-3 CASSHARGWGSYNSPLHF
TRBJ1-1 TRBV5-4 CASSLVGQENTEAFF
TRBJ2-5 TRBV5-1 CASSLELGPQETQYF
TRBJ1-1 TRBV6-6 CASPSRTGSTEAFF
TRBJ1-2 TRBV10-3 CAITGQGRDGYTF
TRBJ1-1 TRBV27 CASKLHGGRVFPVGAFF
TRBJ2-1 TRBV6-4 CASSLNPGTSYNEQFF
TRBJ2-7 TRBV5-1 CASSVSGQPYEEQYF
TRBJ1-2 TRBV7-9 CASSRAALGQYF
TRBJ1-2 TRBV29-1 CSAGDREGYTF
TRBJ1-1 TRBV29-1 CSVEKGPEAFF
TRBJ2-2 TRBV4-3 CASSQEIAPGSGELFF
TRBJ2-7 TRBV6-6 CASSYGYVAYEQYF
TRBJ2-7 TRBV6-5 CASSTGPPPYEQYF
TRBJ1-5 TRBV10-3 CAISEGSYSNQPQHF